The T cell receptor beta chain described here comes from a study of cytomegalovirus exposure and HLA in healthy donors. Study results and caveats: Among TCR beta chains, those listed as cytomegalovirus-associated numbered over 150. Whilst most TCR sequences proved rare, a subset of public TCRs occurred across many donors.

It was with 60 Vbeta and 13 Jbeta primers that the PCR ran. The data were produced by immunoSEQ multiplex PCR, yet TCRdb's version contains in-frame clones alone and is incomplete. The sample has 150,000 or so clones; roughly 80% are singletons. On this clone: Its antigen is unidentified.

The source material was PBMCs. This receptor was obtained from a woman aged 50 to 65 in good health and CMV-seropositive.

CDR3 nucleotide sequence: TGCGCCAGCAGCCAAGCTTGGACTAGCGAGGCAGATACGCAGTATTTT. This encodes CASSQAWTSEADTQYF. V usage is TRBV4-3 and J usage is TRBJ2-3, with 9 bases lining up with TRBD2. Germline loops: CDR1 LGHNA, CDR2 YSLEER. The CDR3 length is 16 residues. V trimming: 1 base; J trimming: 4 bases; junction bases outside the gene matches: 6.